Listed below are T cell receptor beta chains from one sample, sequenced in a study of cytomegalovirus exposure and HLA in healthy donors. Assay: immunoSEQ multiplex PCR; the TCRdb copy retains only in-frame clones and omits some. This sample carries around 280,000 clones, about 90% of them seen once, and the ten largest clones take about 2.3%. Sequences were obtained from PBMCs. The receptors derive from a woman between 18 and 29 years old in good health and CMV-seronegative. CDR3s include the opening cysteine and the closing phenylalanine or tryptophan. D genes are given only for firm matches. Clone size is shown for a subset of rows, as once, few, many or a class of expanded clone.

j_call,clone_size,d_call,v_call,cdr3_aa,cdr3_nt
TRBJ2-3,.,.,TRBV10-1,CASSMDSSLTDTQYF,TGCGCCAGCAGTATGGACAGTTCCCTCACAGATACGCAGTATTTT
TRBJ2-3,.,TRBD1,TRBV18,CASSPTGYRTDTQYF,TGTGCCAGCTCACCGACAGGGTACAGGACAGATACGCAGTATTTT
TRBJ2-3,.,.,TRBV9,CASSVSGGSTDTQYF,TGTGCCAGCAGCGTATCTGGCGGAAGCACAGATACGCAGTATTTT
TRBJ1-2,once,TRBD1,TRBV27,CASSVLRGNGYTF,TGTGCCAGCAGTGTGCTCAGGGGGAATGGCTACACCTTC
TRBJ1-4,.,.,TRBV21-1,CASSRRQADNEKLFF,TGTGCCAGCAGCCGCCGACAGGCCGATAATGAAAAACTGTTTTTT
TRBJ2-7,once,.,TRBV2,CASRVQQGVLYEQYF,TGTGCCAGCAGGGTCCAACAGGGAGTACTCTACGAGCAGTACTTC
TRBJ1-5,.,TRBD1,TRBV5-1,CASSLLAGGDAQHF,TGCGCCAGCAGCTTGTTGGCAGGGGGCGATGCCCAGCATTTT
TRBJ1-2,.,TRBD1,TRBV10-2,CASTDRGNYGYTF,TGCGCCAGCACCGACAGGGGGAACTATGGCTACACCTTC
TRBJ2-2,.,TRBD2,TRBV7-9,CSSSPTSGGTNTGELFF,TGTTCCAGCAGCCCCACTAGCGGGGGGACGAACACCGGGGAGCTGTTTTTT
TRBJ1-2,.,.,TRBV13,CASSLWPGHSYTF,TGTGCCAGCAGCTTATGGCCAGGTCATAGCTACACCTTC
TRBJ2-3,.,TRBD2,TRBV5-1,CASSLTPRTSGGRPFSTDTQYF,TGCGCCAGCAGCTTGACCCCGAGGACTAGCGGGGGGCGGCCCTTTAGCACAGATACGCAGTATTTT
TRBJ1-2,.,.,TRBV30,CAWSGRLDGTISNYGYTF,TGTGCCTGGAGTGGTCGATTGGACGGGACAATCTCTAACTATGGCTACACCTTC
TRBJ2-1,once,TRBD2,TRBV9,CASSVGSGGYNEQFF,TGTGCCAGCAGCGTAGGTAGCGGGGGCTACAATGAGCAGTTCTTC
TRBJ1-2,.,.,TRBV5-1,CASSLVGGRRGVAENYGYTF,TGCGCCAGCAGCTTGGTGGGGGGGCGGAGAGGAGTCGCGGAGAACTATGGCTACACCTTC
TRBJ2-3,.,TRBD2,TRBV11-2,CASSLALAGITDTQYF,TGTGCCAGCAGCTTAGCGCTAGCGGGAATCACAGATACGCAGTATTTT
TRBJ2-7,.,.,TRBV5-1,CASSSTGEYYEQYF,TGCGCCAGCAGCTCTACAGGAGAATACTACGAGCAGTACTTC
TRBJ2-7,.,.,TRBV19,CASSISGEQYF,TGTGCCAGTAGTATCAGCGGCGAGCAGTACTTC
TRBJ2-1,.,.,TRBV27,CASSPPGGEQFF,TGTGCCAGCAGTCCCCCGGGGGGCGAGCAGTTCTTC
TRBJ2-7,.,TRBD2,TRBV10-1,CASSAQRGSYEQYF,TGCGCCAGCAGTGCTCAGCGGGGTTCCTACGAGCAGTACTTC
TRBJ2-2,.,TRBD2,TRBV11-2,CAYGGTTVNTGELFF,TGTGCCTATGGCGGGACTACCGTGAACACCGGGGAGCTGTTTTTT
TRBJ2-7,.,.,TRBV6-5,CASSYLYEQYF,TGTGCCAGCAGTTATCTCTACGAGCAGTACTTC
TRBJ1-2,.,TRBD1,TRBV5-8,CASSYPGGGYTF,TGTGCCAGCAGCTACCCAGGGGGTGGCTACACCTTC
TRBJ1-5,.,TRBD1,TRBV6-4,CARRQGRKPQHF,TGTGCCAGGAGACAGGGGAGGAAGCCCCAGCATTTT
TRBJ1-1,.,.,TRBV13,CASSLTLNTEAFF,TGTGCCAGCAGCCTCACATTGAACACTGAAGCTTTCTTT
TRBJ2-3,.,.,TRBV7-9,CASSPLTPTQYF,TGTGCCAGCAGCCCACTAACCCCCACGCAGTATTTT
TRBJ2-7,.,.,TRBV10-2,CASRYRELGPYEQYF,TGCGCCAGCAGATACAGGGAGCTGGGGCCTTACGAGCAGTACTTC
TRBJ2-7,.,.,TRBV5-4,CASSGDSGGSYEQYF,TGTGCCAGCAGCGGGGACAGCGGGGGATCCTACGAGCAGTACTTC
TRBJ2-7,.,TRBD1,TRBV18,CASSQDRGSYEQYF,TGTGCCAGCTCACAGGACAGGGGATCCTACGAGCAGTACTTC
TRBJ2-5,.,.,TRBV11-1,CASSLRGGAETQYF,TGTGCCAGCAGCTTACGTGGGGGCGCCGAGACCCAGTACTTC
TRBJ1-6,few,.,TRBV7-8,CASSLAMGWEGHSPLHF,TGTGCCAGCAGCTTAGCGATGGGGTGGGAGGGTCATTCACCCCTCCACTTT
TRBJ1-1,.,TRBD1,TRBV18,CASSSDATGVTEAFF,TGTGCCAGCTCATCCGACGCTACAGGGGTCACTGAAGCTTTCTTT
TRBJ2-7,few,TRBD2,TRBV5-6,CASSWSGGASDEQYF,TGTGCCAGCAGCTGGAGCGGGGGGGCCTCCGACGAGCAGTACTTC
TRBJ2-7,.,TRBD1,TRBV7-3,CASKETGSYEQYF,TGTGCCAGCAAAGAGACAGGGTCCTACGAGCAGTACTTC
TRBJ2-3,.,TRBD2,TRBV2,CASSDPPTTSGEITDTQYF,TGTGCCAGCAGTGACCCACCAACTACTAGCGGGGAAATCACAGATACGCAGTATTTT
TRBJ2-1,.,TRBD1,TRBV10-1,CARATGACHEQFF,TGCGCCAGGGCGACAGGGGCCTGTCATGAGCAGTTCTTC
TRBJ2-3,.,TRBD2,TRBV4-1,CASSHRTSSPDTQYF,TGCGCCAGCAGCCACAGGACTAGCAGCCCAGATACGCAGTATTTT
TRBJ2-5,.,TRBD1,TRBV18,CASSPPPGQRSETQYF,TGTGCCAGCTCACCCCCTCCGGGACAGAGATCAGAGACCCAGTACTTC
TRBJ1-4,.,.,TRBV5-4,CASSLGGVAGKLFF,TGTGCCAGCAGCTTAGGTGGGGTCGCGGGAAAACTGTTTTTT
TRBJ2-7,.,.,TRBV14,CASSRQVNYEQYF,TGTGCCAGCAGCCGACAGGTCAACTACGAGCAGTACTTC